The sequence of this TCR beta chain was determined in a study of radiotherapy plus CTLA-4 blockade in lung cancer. Whole-study context: Objective responses were observed in about 17% of patients, and disease control was achieved by 31%.

Study-wide results and limits: Blood TCR clones of tumor origin expanded after radiotherapy plus ipilimumab. Among reported predictors of response, early blood T cell clone dynamics with interferon-beta performed best.

Concerning this clone itself: Its antigen remains unknown.

In chemo-refractory metastatic non-small-cell lung cancer, patients got ipilimumab CTLA-4 blockade together with focal radiation. The table came from immunoSEQ multiplex PCR; TCRdb's copy has only in-frame clones and leaves some out. The sample carries roughly 75,000 clones, more than 80% recorded once. The germline gives CDR1 SGHVS, CDR2 FNYEAQ. V was shortened by 3 bases and J by 5 bases, with 16 bases between the two germline ends. This CDR3 is 15 amino acids long. The specimen was peripheral blood, collected from a patient treated with radiotherapy plus ipilimumab. The chain joins TRBV7-6 to TRBJ2-5; D unclear. The clonotype comes from a human donor with non-small cell lung cancer who had stable disease on radiotherapy plus ipilimumab. CDR3 sequence reads: CASSLIPGPSETQYF. CDR3 DNA: TGTGCCAGCAGCTTGATCCCAGGCCCCTCCGAGACCCAGTACTTC.